These 6 T cell receptor beta chains share one sample of origin, sequenced in a study of CD8 T cells in Susac syndrome. About 0.45 to 1 ug RNA was reverse transcribed with random hexamers. TCRdb reanalysed the immunoSEQ multiplex PCR reads using MiXCR and keeps one entry per CDR3 protein. The sample includes over 150,000 distinct CDR3 sequences, roughly 94% seen only once; the top ten take about 0.1%. Sequenced sample: CD4+ T cells from PBMCs. The receptors were sampled from a human donor with Susac syndrome.

J is TRBJ2-5 and V is TRBV5-1; the D gene could be TRBD1 or TRBD2 (5 bases each). Per germline, CDR1 SGHRS and CDR2 YFSETQ. CDR3 length equals 15 residues. V lost 3 bases and J 1 base, leaving 13 bases between the germline ends. CDR3 sequence (DNA): TGCGCCAGCAGCTACGGAAGGGACGGCCAAGAGACCCAGTACTTC. As protein: CASSYGRDGQETQYF.

The genes are TRBV12-3 or TRBV12-4 and TRBJ1-1, with D tentatively TRBD1 (5 bases). The V gene lost 3 bases and the J gene lost 10 bases, with 12 bases spanning the gap. The length of the CDR3 is 12 residues. CDR3 DNA sequence: TGTGCCAGCAGTTTTATTCAGGGAGGAGCTTTCTTT. Translating gives CASSFIQGGAFF.

The V gene is TRBV19, the J gene TRBJ2-3; 9 nucleotides align to TRBD1. CDR3 size: 16 residues. V was pared by 2 bases and J by 1 base, with 4 bases of the junction left unmatched. The germline V gene encodes CDR1 LNHDA and CDR2 SQIVND (reference sequence). The CDR3 sequence: CASSIIQGAGTDTQYF. The CDR3 coding sequence is TGTGCCAGTAGTATAATACAGGGGGCTGGCACAGATACGCAGTATTTT.

CDR3 amino acids: CATSRVIADFNEQFF. The CDR3 nucleotides are TGTGCCACCAGCAGAGTAATAGCGGACTTCAATGAGCAGTTCTTC. This sequence joins TRBV15 and TRBJ2-1; D is perhaps TRBD2 (6 bases). Germline V gene sequence: CDR1 LNHNV, CDR2 YYDKDF (reference sequence). V lost 1 base to trimming and J lost 6 bases, with 13 bases between them. The CDR3 totals 15 residues. Complete variable domain (other parts from reference TRBV15 and TRBJ2-1): DAMVIQNPRYQVTQFGKPVTLSCSQTLNHNVMYWYQQKSSQAPKLLFHYYDKDFNNEADTPDNFQSRRPNTSFCFLDIRSPGLGDTAMYLCATSRVIADFNEQFFGPGTRLTVL.

The chain links TRBV20-1 to TRBJ1-6; D gene ambiguous. Deletions cut 3 bases from V and 5 bases from J, with 8 bases between. This CDR3 spans 13 amino acids. The germline V gene has CDR1 DFQATT and CDR2 SNEGSKA (reference sequence). The CDR3 coding sequence is TGCAGTGCTAGTCAACACAATAATTCACCCCTCCACTTT. Protein sequence: CSASQHNNSPLHF.

The chain links TRBV29-1 to TRBJ2-1; 15 positions agree with TRBD2. The CDR3 sequence is 18 residues long. Germline V CDR1 and CDR2: SQVTM, ANQGSEA. V trimming: 6 bases; J trimming: 6 bases; junction bases outside the gene matches: 15. The CDR3 reads CSVRDRTSGRAGANEQFF. The DNA for the CDR3 is TGCAGCGTCAGGGACCGGACTAGCGGGAGGGCGGGTGCCAATGAGCAGTTCTTC.